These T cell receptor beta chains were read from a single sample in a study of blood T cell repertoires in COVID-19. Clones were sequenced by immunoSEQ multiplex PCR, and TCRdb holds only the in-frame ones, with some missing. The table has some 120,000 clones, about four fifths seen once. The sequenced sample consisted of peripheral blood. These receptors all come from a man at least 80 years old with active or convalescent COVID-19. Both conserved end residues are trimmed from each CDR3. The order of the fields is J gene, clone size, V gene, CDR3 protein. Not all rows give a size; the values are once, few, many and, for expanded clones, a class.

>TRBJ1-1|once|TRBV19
ASSQGALTEAF
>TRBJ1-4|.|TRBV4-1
ASSLTVEEKLF
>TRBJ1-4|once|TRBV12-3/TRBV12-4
ASSSGTGRLF
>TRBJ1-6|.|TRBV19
ASSIDRYSGSPLH
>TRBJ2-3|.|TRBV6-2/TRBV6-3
ASSYPNPRAGDNSRTDTQY
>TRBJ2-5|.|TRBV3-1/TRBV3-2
ASSQDTSGDQETQY
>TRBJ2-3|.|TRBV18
ASSPVGEADTQY
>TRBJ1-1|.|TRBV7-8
ASTQLGVDTEAF
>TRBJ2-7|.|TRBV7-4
ASSSDRGSSSYEQY
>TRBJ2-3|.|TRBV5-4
ASRQDTTDTQY
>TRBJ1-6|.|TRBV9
ASSSGQVGNSPLH
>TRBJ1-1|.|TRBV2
ASSAMRAEAF
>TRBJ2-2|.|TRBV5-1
ASSLSQGDGELF
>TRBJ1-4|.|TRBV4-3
ASSQGPTGGYEKLF
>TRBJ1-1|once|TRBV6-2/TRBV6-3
ASSPVGGQTLEAF
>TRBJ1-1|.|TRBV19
ASSIREATEAF
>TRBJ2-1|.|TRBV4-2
ASSQDRGARTGF
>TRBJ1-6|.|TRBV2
ASSEEAGINSPLH
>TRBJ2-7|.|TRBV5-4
ASSLAAGGHTEQY
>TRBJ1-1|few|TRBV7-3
ASSLIGTGENTEAF
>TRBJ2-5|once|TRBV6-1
ASSEWTAWETQY
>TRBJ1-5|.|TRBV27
ASSFSFYSNQPQH
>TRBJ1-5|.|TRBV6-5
ASSYSGAQGPQH
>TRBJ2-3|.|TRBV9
ASSGGGVTDTQY
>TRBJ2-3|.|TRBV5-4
ASRPSGGSTDTQY
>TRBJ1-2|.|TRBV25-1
ASSPRDGLLVNYGYT
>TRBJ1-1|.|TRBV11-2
ASSLDVYMNTEAF
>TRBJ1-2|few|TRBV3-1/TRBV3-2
ASSQGNGTGCGYT
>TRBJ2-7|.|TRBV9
ASSAGAGGTYEQY
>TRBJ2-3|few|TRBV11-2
ASSGGTGYTDTQY
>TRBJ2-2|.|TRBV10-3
AISDGLGGADGELF